This TCR beta chain emerged from a study of blood T cell repertoires in COVID-19. Study overall: Nucleic acid was either cDNA or gDNA, and it came from T cells, B-cell-depleted T cells, or PBMCs.

This clone has just a few counts. The V and J ends lost 5 bases and 2 bases respectively, with 9 bases between them. The CDR3 has 13 amino acids. Germline CDR1 is SGHVS and CDR2 is FQNEAQ. The authors' processing: Reference gene primer amplification gave nucleated cell count estimates. The data were produced by immunoSEQ multiplex PCR, yet TCRdb's version contains in-frame clones alone and is incomplete. The V and J calls and clone size come from that table; D and trimming were worked out from the DNA. The data contain approximately 60,000 clones, about three quarters of them singletons. The clonotype originates from a man aged 50 to 59 with active or convalescent COVID-19. This chain joins TRBV7-8 and TRBJ1-2; TRBD1 might be the D (6 bases). The sequencing sample was made of peripheral blood. In DNA form, the CDR3 reads TGTGCCAGCAGCCACAGGGAGAACTATGGCTACACCTTC. This codes for CASSHRENYGYTF.